This T cell receptor (beta chain) was profiled in a study of T cells after yellow fever vaccination. At the level of the study: Some fractions had low cell numbers, and these were prepared with SMART-Seq v4 Ultra Low Input.

5'RACE template switching produced TCR cDNA carrying a universal primer site and UMIs. TCRdb re-called the 5' RACE reads with MiXCR, one entry per CDR3 protein. The sample holds about 350,000 distinct CDR3 sequences; about 4% are singletons and the top ten take 20% to 25%. The V end lost 1 base, the J end lost 14 bases, and 16 bases lay between the germline ends. Germline V gene lookup returns CDR1 SGHDT and CDR2 YYEEEE. The CDR3 loop spans 13 amino acids. This sequence joins TRBV5-6 and TRBJ2-1; weak D call: TRBD2 (6 bases). Sequencing was performed on PBMCs, taken 5 days after the yellow fever booster vaccination. The sequence came from a man aged 18 to 30 who received the YFV17D yellow fever vaccine. The DNA of the CDR3 is TGTGCCAGCAGCTTGACTAGCTCTGGCGGGAAGTTCTTC. Translation gives CASSLTSSGGKFF.